The clone carrying this T cell receptor beta chain appeared a few times. Its antigen remains unidentified. This sample is part of a study of vaccination and CD4 T cells after COVID-19. Whole-study context: The makeup of the convalescents was six males and four females, two of them Hispanic.

Described treatment: roughly ten-day PBMC culture with coronavirus spike peptide pools or control peptides (ViraFEST assay). J lost 0 bases, V lost 1 base, and 2 bases had no gene match. CDR3 length: 15 residues. Germline CDR1 and CDR2: DFQATT and SNEGSKA (reference sequence). Cultured CD4+ T-cell DNA underwent Oncomine TCR Beta short-read sequencing. TCRdb re-called the PCR reads through MiXCR, storing one row per CDR3 protein. Here the sample spans 9,000 to 15,000 distinct CDR3 sequences, 45% to 55% being singletons. The sequencing input was CD4+ T cells from blood, cultured in vitro. The chain couples TRBV20-1 to TRBJ1-3; 8 bases map to TRBD1. The TCR sequence derives from a human donor who had recovered from COVID-19. The CDR3 nucleotides are TGCAGTGCTAGAGGGGACAGGATCTCTGGAAACACCATATATTTT. This codes for CSARGDRISGNTIYF.